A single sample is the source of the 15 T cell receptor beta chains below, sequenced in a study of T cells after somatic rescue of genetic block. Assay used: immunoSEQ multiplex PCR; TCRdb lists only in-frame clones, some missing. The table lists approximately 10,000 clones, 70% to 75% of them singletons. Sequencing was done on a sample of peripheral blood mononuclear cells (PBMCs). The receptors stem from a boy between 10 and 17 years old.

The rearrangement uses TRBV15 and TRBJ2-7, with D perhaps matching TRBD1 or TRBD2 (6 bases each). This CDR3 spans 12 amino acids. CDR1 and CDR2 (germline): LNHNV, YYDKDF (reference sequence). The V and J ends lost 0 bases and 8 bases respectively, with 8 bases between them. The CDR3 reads CATSRDRGQQYF. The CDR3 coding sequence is TGTGCCACCAGCAGAGATCGGGGGCAGCAGTACTTC.

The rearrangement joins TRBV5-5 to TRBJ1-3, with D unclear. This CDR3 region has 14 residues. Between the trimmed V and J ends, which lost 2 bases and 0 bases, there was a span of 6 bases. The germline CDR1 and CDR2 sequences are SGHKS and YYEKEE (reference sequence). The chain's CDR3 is CASSFKSSGNTIYF. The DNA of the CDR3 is TGTGCCAGCAGCTTTAAGTCCTCTGGAAACACCATATATTTT.

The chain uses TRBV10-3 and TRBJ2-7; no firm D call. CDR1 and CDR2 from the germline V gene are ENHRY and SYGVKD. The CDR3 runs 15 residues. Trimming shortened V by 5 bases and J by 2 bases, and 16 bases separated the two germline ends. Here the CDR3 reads CAISTAGKNPYEQYF. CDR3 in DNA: TGTGCCATCAGTACGGCAGGCAAGAACCCCTACGAGCAGTACTTC.

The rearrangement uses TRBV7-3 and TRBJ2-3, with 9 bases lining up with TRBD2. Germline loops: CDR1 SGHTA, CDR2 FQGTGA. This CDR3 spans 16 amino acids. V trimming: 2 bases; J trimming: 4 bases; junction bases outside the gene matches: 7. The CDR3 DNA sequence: TGTGCCAGCAGCTTAGCCCGGACTAGCGACCCAGATACGCAGTATTTT. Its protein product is CASSLARTSDPDTQYF.

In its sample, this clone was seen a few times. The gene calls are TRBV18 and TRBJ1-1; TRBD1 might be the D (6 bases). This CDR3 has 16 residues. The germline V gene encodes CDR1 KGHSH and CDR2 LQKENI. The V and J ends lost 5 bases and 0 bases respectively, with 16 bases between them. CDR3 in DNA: TGTGCCAGCTCATTCGGACAGCCACTTATGAACACTGAAGCTTTCTTT. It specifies CASSFGQPLMNTEAFF.

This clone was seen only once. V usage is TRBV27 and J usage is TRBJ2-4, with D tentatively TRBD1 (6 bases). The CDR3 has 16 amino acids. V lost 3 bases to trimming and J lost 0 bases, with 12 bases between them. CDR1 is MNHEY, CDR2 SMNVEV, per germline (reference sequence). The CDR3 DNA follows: TGTGCCAGCAGTTTCACTACCAGGGGAGCCAAAAACATTCAGTACTTC. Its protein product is CASSFTTRGAKNIQYF.

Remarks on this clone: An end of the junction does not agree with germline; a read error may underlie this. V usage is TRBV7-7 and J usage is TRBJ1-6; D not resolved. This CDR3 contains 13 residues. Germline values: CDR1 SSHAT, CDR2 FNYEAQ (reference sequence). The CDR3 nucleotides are TGTGCTAGCAGCTTAGACCCCAATTCACCCCTCCACTTT. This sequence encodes CASSLDPNSPLHF.

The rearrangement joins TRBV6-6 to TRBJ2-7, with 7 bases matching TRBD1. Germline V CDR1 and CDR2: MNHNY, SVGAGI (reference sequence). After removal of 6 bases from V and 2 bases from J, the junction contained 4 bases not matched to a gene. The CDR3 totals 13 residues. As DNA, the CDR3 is TGTGCCAGCAGAAAGACAGGGCCCTACGAGCAGTACTTC. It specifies CASRKTGPYEQYF.

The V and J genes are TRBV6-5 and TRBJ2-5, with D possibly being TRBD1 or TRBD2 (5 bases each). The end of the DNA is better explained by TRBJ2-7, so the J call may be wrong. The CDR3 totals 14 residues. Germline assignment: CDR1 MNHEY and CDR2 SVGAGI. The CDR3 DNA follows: TGTGCCAGCAGTTACCAGGGAGCAAGGGGCGAGCAGTACTTC. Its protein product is CASSYQGARGEQYF.

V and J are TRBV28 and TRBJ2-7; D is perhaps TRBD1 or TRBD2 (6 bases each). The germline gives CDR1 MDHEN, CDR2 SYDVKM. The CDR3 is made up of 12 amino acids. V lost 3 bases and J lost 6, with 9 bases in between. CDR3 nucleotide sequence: TGTGCCAGCAGTTTTAGGGGGGCCGAGCAGTACTTC. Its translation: CASSFRGAEQYF.

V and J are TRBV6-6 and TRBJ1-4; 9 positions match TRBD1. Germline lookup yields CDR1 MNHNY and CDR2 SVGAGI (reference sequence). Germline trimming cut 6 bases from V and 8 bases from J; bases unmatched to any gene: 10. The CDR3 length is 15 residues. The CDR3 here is CASRTPGTGNEKLFF. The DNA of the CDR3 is TGTGCCAGCAGGACCCCCGGGACAGGGAACGAAAAACTGTTTTTT.

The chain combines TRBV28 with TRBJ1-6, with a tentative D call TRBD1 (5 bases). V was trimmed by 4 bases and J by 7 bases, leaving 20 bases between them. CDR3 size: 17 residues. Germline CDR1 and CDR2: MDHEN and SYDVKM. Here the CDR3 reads CASSSPRQGGYNSPLHF. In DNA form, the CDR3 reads TGTGCCAGCAGTTCCCCCCGGCAGGGCGGGTACAATTCACCCCTCCACTTT.

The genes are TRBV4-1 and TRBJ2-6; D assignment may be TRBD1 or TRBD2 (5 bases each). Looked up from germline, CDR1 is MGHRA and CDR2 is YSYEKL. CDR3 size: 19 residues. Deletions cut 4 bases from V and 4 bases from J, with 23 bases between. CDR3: CASSLRGAVQVWGANVLTF. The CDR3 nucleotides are TGCGCCAGCAGCCTTCGAGGGGCAGTACAGGTGTGGGGGGCCAACGTCCTGACTTTC.

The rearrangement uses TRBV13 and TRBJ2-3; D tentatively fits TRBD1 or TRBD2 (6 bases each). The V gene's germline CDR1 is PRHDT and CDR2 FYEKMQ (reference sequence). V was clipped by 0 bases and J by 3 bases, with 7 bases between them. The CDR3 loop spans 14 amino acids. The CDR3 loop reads CASSLGGGTDTQYF. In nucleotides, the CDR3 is TGTGCCAGCAGCTTAGGAGGGGGGACAGATACGCAGTATTTT.

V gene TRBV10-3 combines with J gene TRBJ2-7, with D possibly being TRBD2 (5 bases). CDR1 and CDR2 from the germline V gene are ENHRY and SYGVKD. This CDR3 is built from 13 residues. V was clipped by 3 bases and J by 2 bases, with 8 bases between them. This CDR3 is CAISETGTYEQYF. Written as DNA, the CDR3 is TGTGCCATCAGTGAAACGGGGACCTACGAGCAGTACTTC.